These 31 T cell receptor beta chains came from one sample sequenced in a study of blood T cell repertoires in COVID-19. TCRdb's table, derived via immunoSEQ multiplex PCR, lists solely in-frame clones and lacks some. Here the sample spans roughly 89,000 clones, 75% to 85% being singletons. Sequenced material: peripheral blood. These receptors all stem from a woman between 70 and 85 years old with acute or convalescent COVID-19.

The chain joins TRBV10-3 to TRBJ1-5; 7 bases fit TRBD1. CDR3 length: 14 amino acids. Losses at the gene ends were 8 bases for V and 4 bases for J; bases not matched to a gene: 8. Looked up from germline, CDR1 is ENHRY and CDR2 is SYGVKD. CDR3 residues: CAIGMGGQNQPQHF. The CDR3 DNA is TGTGCCATCGGAATGGGGGGACAGAATCAGCCCCAGCATTTT.

The rearrangement joins TRBV7-3 to TRBJ2-3, with TRBD2 identical over 7 bases. V lost 2 bases, J lost 2 bases, and 4 bases stayed unmatched. CDR3 length equals 15 residues. Per germline, CDR1 SGHTA and CDR2 FQGTGA. CDR3 protein: CASSLDSGPTDTQYF. For the CDR3, the DNA is TGTGCCAGCAGCTTAGATAGCGGGCCCACAGATACGCAGTATTTT. Based on the CDR3 plus reference TRBV7-3 and TRBJ2-3, the full variable domain is GAGVSQTPSNKVTEKGKYVELRCDPISGHTALYWYRQSLGQGPEFLIYFQGTGAADDSGLPNDRFFAVRPEGSVSTLKIQRTERGDSAVYLCASSLDSGPTDTQYFGPGTRLTVL.

On this clone: This CDR3 is also generated by other DNA sequences in the sample. J is TRBJ1-3 and V is TRBV2, with 7 bases identical to TRBD1. V shed 6 bases and J 0 bases; nucleotides not matched to a gene: 2. This CDR3 has 14 residues. The germline CDR1 and CDR2 sequences are SNHLY and FYNNEI. CDR3 nucleotide sequence: TGTGCCAGCAGCGGGACAGCCTCTGGAAACACCATATATTTT. It encodes CASSGTASGNTIYF.

V gene TRBV3-1 (or the pseudogene TRBV3-2) combines with J gene TRBJ2-6; D unclear. Trimming pared 4 bases from V and 2 bases from J, leaving 3 bases between. Germline V gives CDR1 LGHDT, CDR2 YNNKEL (reference sequence). The CDR3 loop spans 13 amino acids. CDR3 sequence (DNA): TGTGCCAGCAGCCTCACTGGGGCCAACGTCCTGACTTTC. Protein: CASSLTGANVLTF.

The chain is built from TRBV18 and TRBJ1-5; D ambiguous. Trimming took off 3 bases at V and 0 bases at J, with 9 bases between the two ends. CDR1 is KGHSH and CDR2 is LQKENI in the germline V gene. This CDR3 comprises 15 residues. CDR3 sequence: CASSPAGHSNQPQHF. The CDR3 DNA reads TGTGCCAGCTCACCGGCGGGCCATAGCAATCAGCCCCAGCATTTT. Using reference TRBV18 and TRBJ1-5 for the parts outside the CDR3, the full variable domain is NAGVMQNPRHLVRRRGQEARLRCSPMKGHSHVYWYRQLPEEGLKFMVYLQKENIIDESGMPKERFSAEFPKEGPSILRIQQVVRGDSAAYFCASSPAGHSNQPQHFGDGTRLSIL.

This sequence joins TRBV5-1 and TRBJ1-1, with D possibly matching TRBD1 (6 bases). V dropped 4 bases and J dropped 1 base, with 14 bases sitting between them. The CDR3 has 15 residues. Germline lookup yields CDR1 SGHRS and CDR2 YFSETQ. CDR3 protein: CASSPLTGSNTEAFF. The CDR3 DNA follows: TGCGCCAGCAGCCCTCTGACAGGTTCGAACACTGAAGCTTTCTTT.

V is TRBV2 and J is TRBJ1-6, with D unclear. The CDR3 covers 16 residues. The germline CDR1 and CDR2 sequences are SNHLY and FYNNEI. With 1 base removed from V and 7 bases from J, the gap between germline ends came to 14 bases. The CDR3 sequence is CASSEGAGRLNSPLHF. CDR3 DNA: TGTGCCAGCAGTGAAGGGGCGGGAAGACTGAATTCACCCCTCCACTTT. Full variable domain (missing parts from reference TRBV2 and TRBJ1-6): EPEVTQTPSHQVTQMGQEVILRCVPISNHLYFYWYRQILGQKVEFLVSFYNNEISEKSEIFDDQFSVERPDGSNFTLKIRSTKLEDSAMYFCASSEGAGRLNSPLHFGNGTRLTVT.

The chain carries TRBV6-5 and TRBJ2-1; TRBD1 is a possible D gene (6 bases). Germline assignment: CDR1 MNHEY and CDR2 SVGAGI. Deletions cut 2 bases from V and 7 bases from J, with 12 bases between. The CDR3 consists of 14 residues. The CDR3 DNA reads as TGTGCCAGCAGTTACGCCCACAGGGTGAATGAGCAGTTCTTC. Translating it yields CASSYAHRVNEQFF.

The sample holds a few counts of this clone. V gene TRBV19 combines with J gene TRBJ1-3, with D perhaps matching TRBD1 (5 bases). Trimming stripped 6 bases from V and 2 bases from J, with 14 bases between. CDR3 length: 15 amino acids. Germline-derived CDR1 and CDR2 are LNHDA and SQIVND (reference sequence). The CDR3 sequence: CASRTQESTGNTIYF. CDR3 nucleotides: TGTGCCAGTAGGACACAGGAATCTACTGGAAACACCATATATTTT.

This rearrangement joins TRBV3-1 (or the pseudogene TRBV3-2) to TRBJ2-3; 9 positions agree with TRBD1. The CDR3 length is 14 residues. Germline CDR1 and CDR2: LGHDT and YNNKEL (reference sequence). J gave up 3 bases and V 4 bases, and 2 bases lay outside the gene matches. CDR3 DNA sequence: TGTGCCAGCAGCCGGGGACAGGGTACAGATACGCAGTATTTT. Its translation: CASSRGQGTDTQYF.

The chain joins TRBV5-1 to TRBJ1-1; D remains ambiguous. Between the trimmed V and J ends, which lost 5 bases and 2 bases, there was a span of 10 bases. This CDR3 has 13 residues. Germline assignment: CDR1 SGHRS and CDR2 YFSETQ. The CDR3 sequence: CASRAEINTEAFF. The CDR3 nucleotides are TGCGCCAGCAGAGCGGAGATCAACACTGAAGCTTTCTTT.

V is TRBV5-1 and J is TRBJ2-7; the match to TRBD2 covers 12 bases. The ends lost 4 bases at V and 3 bases at J; junction bases unmatched: 8. CDR1 is SGHRS and CDR2 is YFSETQ in the germline V gene. The length of the CDR3 is 16 residues. CDR3 nucleotides: TGCGCCAGCAGCGAGGGACTAGCGGGTTTCGGCTACGAGCAGTACTTC. It specifies CASSEGLAGFGYEQYF.

The chain couples TRBV3-1 (or the pseudogene TRBV3-2) to TRBJ2-7, with D maybe TRBD1 (6 bases). The germline V and J ends were trimmed by 4 bases and 3 bases, with 10 bases remaining between them. CDR1 and CDR2 (germline): LGHDT, YNNKEL (reference sequence). The CDR3 runs to 13 residues. The CDR3 reads CASSRNRDYEQYF. CDR3 DNA: TGTGCCAGCAGCCGAAACAGGGACTACGAGCAGTACTTC.

The chain combines TRBV27 with TRBJ2-1; possible D gene TRBD2, 6 bases. The CDR3 has 15 amino acids. The V and J ends lost 10 bases and 5 bases respectively, with 21 bases between them. Germline values: CDR1 MNHEY, CDR2 SMNVEV (reference sequence). CDR3 amino acids: CATYQAGIPHNEQFF. DNA for the CDR3: TGTGCCACCTACCAAGCGGGTATCCCCCACAATGAGCAGTTCTTC.

This clone appeared a single time. The CDR3 sequence: CASSQDLLYEQYF. In DNA form, the CDR3 reads TGTGCCAGCAGCCAAGATCTCCTGTACGAGCAGTACTTC. This chain links TRBV14 with TRBJ2-7; D gene ambiguous. Germline CDR1 is SGHDN and CDR2 is FVKESK. The germline V and J ends were trimmed by 0 bases and 4 bases, with 7 bases remaining between them. This CDR3 comprises 13 residues.

V usage is TRBV7-3 and J usage is TRBJ2-3, with 10 bases identical to TRBD2. V lost 3 bases and J lost 2; bases outside the gene matches: 2. The CDR3 has 15 residues. Germline loops: CDR1 SGHTA, CDR2 FQGTGA. The CDR3 loop reads CASSFTSGVTDTQYF. The CDR3 DNA follows: TGTGCCAGCAGCTTCACTAGCGGGGTCACAGATACGCAGTATTTT.

The chain joins TRBV7-2 to TRBJ2-3; 7 positions match TRBD2. The CDR3 sequence is 14 residues long. Looked up from germline, CDR1 is SGHTA and CDR2 is FQGNSA. V lost 5 bases and J lost 4; bases outside the gene matches: 6. The CDR3 here is CASSTAGPADTQYF. CDR3 bases: TGTGCCAGCAGCACAGCGGGGCCGGCAGATACGCAGTATTTT.

The J gene is TRBJ1-1, the V gene TRBV6-5; D unclear. Germline CDR1 MNHEY, CDR2 SVGAGI. The CDR3 extends over 12 amino acids. The germline V and J ends were trimmed by 5 bases and 4 bases, with 8 bases remaining between them. The CDR3 bases are TGTGCCAGCAGTCACTACACCACTGAAGCTTTCTTT. Translating it yields CASSHYTTEAFF.

The rearrangement links TRBV11-2 to TRBJ1-5; weak D call: TRBD1 (6 bases). This CDR3 is built from 15 residues. Germline CDR1 SGHAT, CDR2 FQNNGV. V was trimmed by 5 bases and J by 7 bases, leaving 18 bases between them. The CDR3 here is CASSVGTGSGQPQHF. Written as DNA, the CDR3 is TGTGCCAGCAGCGTGGGCACAGGGTCGGGACAGCCCCAGCATTTT.

The genes are TRBV28 and TRBJ1-6; D gene ambiguous. Trimming took off 3 bases at V and 0 bases at J, with 15 bases between the two ends. The germline gives CDR1 MDHEN, CDR2 SYDVKM. The CDR3 runs to 18 residues. Written as DNA, the CDR3 is TGTGCCAGCAGTTTTTTAGGGAGAGGGAGCTCCTATAATTCACCCCTCCACTTT. This encodes CASSFLGRGSSYNSPLHF.

V and J are TRBV4-1 and TRBJ2-1; maybe TRBD2 (6 bases). There are 14 residues in the CDR3. Germline lookup yields CDR1 MGHRA and CDR2 YSYEKL. V was pared by 4 bases and J by 6 bases, with 13 bases between. CDR3 nucleotide sequence: TGCGCCAGCAGCCGGGGACTTGGTCTCAATGAGCAGTTCTTC. Residues: CASSRGLGLNEQFF.

This chain connects TRBV11-1 to TRBJ1-2, with no clear D. Germline-derived CDR1 and CDR2 are SGHAT and FQDESV (reference sequence). The CDR3 spans 14 residues. Trimming took 3 bases from V and 2 from J, leaving 10 bases between them. The CDR3, as DNA: TGTGCCAGCAGCTTTGTTGGAGGGAACTATGGCTACACCTTC. Translated: CASSFVGGNYGYTF.

V is TRBV19 and J is TRBJ1-1; D ambiguous. Germline V CDR1 and CDR2: LNHDA, SQIVND (reference sequence). The CDR3 contains 11 residues. V was trimmed by 9 bases and J by 3 bases, leaving 8 bases between them. CDR3 sequence (DNA): TGTGCCAGCTCGGGGTACACTGAAGCTTTCTTT. Translating gives CASSGYTEAFF. Full variable domain (remainder filled in from reference TRBV19 and TRBJ1-1): DGGITQSPKYLFRKEGQNVTLSCEQNLNHDAMYWYRQDPGQGLRLIYYSQIVNDFQKGDIAEGYSVSREKKESFPLTVTSAQKNPTAFYLCASSGYTEAFFGQGTRLTVV.

As concerns this clone: The sample contains more than one DNA sequence encoding this CDR3. The chain is built from TRBV9 and TRBJ2-1, with 8 bases aligning to TRBD2. Per the germline V gene, CDR1 is SGDLS and CDR2 is YYNGEE. This CDR3 comprises 15 residues. After removal of 3 bases from V and 0 bases from J, the junction contained 2 bases not matched to a gene. Here the CDR3 reads CASSATSGSYNEQFF. CDR3 bases: TGTGCCAGCAGCGCCACTAGCGGCTCCTACAATGAGCAGTTCTTC.

As concerns this clone: The sample has other DNA sequences that encode this CDR3 too. The chain joins TRBV24-1 to TRBJ1-1, with unresolved D. Germline loops: CDR1 KGHDR, CDR2 SFDVKD. Trimming removed 0 bases at V and 5 bases at J, with 6 bases between. The CDR3 contains 13 residues. The CDR3 DNA follows: TGTGCCACCAGTGATTTGCGGGGAACTGAAGCTTTCTTT. This gives the protein CATSDLRGTEAFF.

This rearrangement joins TRBV6-2 or TRBV6-3 to TRBJ2-4; 7 bases match TRBD1. The germline CDR1 and CDR2 sequences are MNHEY and SVGEGT. The CDR3 is 16 residues long. Trimming at V came to 5 bases and at J to 0 bases, leaving 7 bases not matched to a gene. Here the CDR3 DNA reads TGTGCCAGCAGTCGGGGACAGATGCTAGCCAAAAACATTCAGTACTTC. This translates into CASSRGQMLAKNIQYF.

This rearrangement joins TRBV11-3 to TRBJ2-2; 11 bases agree with TRBD2. V was clipped by 0 bases and J by 4 bases; unmatched bases: 13. Germline-derived CDR1 and CDR2 are SGHNT and YENEEA. This CDR3 contains 20 residues. This CDR3 reads CASSLEDRFSTSGTTGELFF. CDR3 nucleotides: TGTGCCAGCAGCTTAGAGGACAGGTTCTCGACTAGCGGGACCACCGGGGAGCTGTTTTTT.

The chain employs TRBV4-1 and TRBJ2-2; D is undetermined. V lost 0 bases, J lost 4 bases, and 9 bases lay in between. CDR3 length: 15 amino acids. Germline lookup yields CDR1 MGHRA and CDR2 YSYEKL. Here the CDR3 reads CASSQDGLSTGELFF. The CDR3 DNA reads TGCGCCAGCAGCCAAGATGGGCTGAGCACCGGGGAGCTGTTTTTT.

The rearrangement uses TRBV4-2 and TRBJ2-7, with D perhaps TRBD2 (6 bases). Germline assignment: CDR1 LGHNA and CDR2 YNFKEQ. The CDR3 runs to 14 residues. The V gene lost 1 base and the J gene lost 2 bases, with 9 bases spanning the gap. This chain's CDR3 is CASSQGGETYEQYF. The CDR3 DNA follows: TGTGCCAGCAGCCAAGGGGGGGAAACCTACGAGCAGTACTTC.

The chain uses TRBV4-2 and TRBJ1-4; D not resolved. CDR3 length: 14 residues. The germline V gene has CDR1 LGHNA and CDR2 YNFKEQ. V shed 0 bases and J shed 9 bases, with 11 bases lying between them. The DNA of the CDR3 is TGTGCCAGCAGCCAAGAAGTGATGGCCCAAAAACTGTTTTTT. It is translated as CASSQEVMAQKLFF.

The V gene is TRBV10-2, the J gene TRBJ1-1; 7 bases line up with TRBD1. This CDR3 comprises 15 residues. V lost 4 bases to trimming and J lost 1 base; unmatched junction nucleotides: 6. Germline V gives CDR1 WSHSY, CDR2 SAAADI. CDR3 nucleotides: TGCGCCAGCAGTGCTCCCGGGACAGAGAACACTGAAGCTTTCTTT. Translation gives CASSAPGTENTEAFF.